These 32 T cell receptor beta chains were sequenced from one sample in a study of blood T cell repertoires in COVID-19. TCRdb's copy holds only in-frame clones and misses some; the assay was immunoSEQ multiplex PCR. The sample consists of 120,000 to 150,000 clones, more than 75% of them appearing once. Material for sequencing was peripheral blood. All receptors come from a woman in her forties or fifties with acute or convalescent COVID-19.

This clone was observed a handful of times. The rearrangement links TRBV27 to TRBJ1-5; TRBD1 is a possible D gene (6 bases). Germline loops: CDR1 MNHEY, CDR2 SMNVEV (reference sequence). The CDR3 has 16 residues. V gave up 0 bases and J gave up 9 bases, with 18 bases separating them. Here the CDR3 DNA reads TGTGCCAGCAGTTTATCGGCGCGAGGGGGAGAGCGGCCCCAGCATTTT. Translating it yields CASSLSARGGERPQHF.

V gene TRBV5-4 combines with J gene TRBJ1-6; D is undetermined. Trimming cost V 1 base and J 8 bases, with 4 bases left between them. Germline lookup yields CDR1 SGHNT and CDR2 YYREEE (reference sequence). The CDR3 has 12 residues. The CDR3 DNA is TGTGCCAGCAGCTTGACGGATTCACCCCTCCACTTT. Amino acid sequence: CASSLTDSPLHF. The complete variable domain, with remaining parts taken from reference TRBV5-4 and TRBJ1-6, reads ETGVTQSPTHLIKTRGQQVTLRCSSQSGHNTVSWYQQALGQGPQFIFQYYREEENGRGNFPPRFSGLQFPNYSSELNVNALELDDSALYLCASSLTDSPLHFGNGTRLTVT.

The chain combines TRBV19 with TRBJ2-1; 11 nucleotides agree with TRBD1. CDR1 is LNHDA, CDR2 SQIVND, per germline (reference sequence). The CDR3 has 16 amino acids. Unmatched junction bases numbered 9, after V lost 6 bases and J lost 5 bases. Here the CDR3 reads CASRKPGDRGNNEQFF. CDR3 sequence (DNA): TGTGCCAGTAGAAAACCGGGGGACAGGGGGAACAATGAGCAGTTCTTC.

The V gene is TRBV7-2, the J gene TRBJ1-1; maybe TRBD1 (6 bases). CDR3 length equals 13 residues. Between the trimmed V and J ends, which lost 5 bases and 6 bases, there was a span of 13 bases. Germline values: CDR1 SGHTA, CDR2 FQGNSA. The CDR3 loop is CASSPQGSSEAFF. CDR3 in DNA: TGTGCCAGCAGCCCACAGGGATCCTCTGAAGCTTTCTTT.

The rearrangement links TRBV7-4 to TRBJ2-2, with TRBD1 identical over 9 bases. CDR1 is SGHVT, CDR2 SQSDAQ, per germline. The J segment lost 6 bases and the V segment lost 6 bases, leaving 11 bases of the junction unmatched. The length of the CDR3 is 16 residues. CDR3 in amino acids: CASSITPGQGPGELFF. The CDR3 DNA is TGTGCCAGCAGTATTACTCCGGGACAGGGACCCGGGGAGCTGTTTTTT.

The gene calls are TRBV5-4 and TRBJ2-2; 12 bases are shared with TRBD1. V dropped 4 bases and J dropped 3; count of bases not matched to a gene: 4. Germline V gene data show CDR1 as SGHNT and CDR2 as YYREEE (reference sequence). This CDR3 region has 16 residues. The CDR3 coding sequence is TGTGCCAGCAGCGTGGGGACAGGGGGCTACACCGGGGAGCTGTTTTTT. It codes for CASSVGTGGYTGELFF. Full variable domain (outside the CDR3, taken from reference TRBV5-4 and TRBJ2-2): ETGVTQSPTHLIKTRGQQVTLRCSSQSGHNTVSWYQQALGQGPQFIFQYYREEENGRGNFPPRFSGLQFPNYSSELNVNALELDDSALYLCASSVGTGGYTGELFFGEGSRLTVL.

J is TRBJ2-7 and V is TRBV30; no firm D call. Germline V gives CDR1 GTSNPN, CDR2 SVGIG (reference sequence). The CDR3 runs 10 residues. Trimming stripped 6 bases from V and 6 bases from J, with 9 bases between. The CDR3, as DNA: TGTGCCTGCGGGTCTAGCGAGCAGTACTTC. It codes for CACGSSEQYF.

The chain has TRBV2 and TRBJ1-6; no firm D call. The CDR3 runs 16 residues. V was shortened by 6 bases and J by 0 bases, with 12 bases between the two germline ends. Germline loops: CDR1 SNHLY, CDR2 FYNNEI. This CDR3 is CASRLVASSYNSPLHF. As DNA, the CDR3 is TGTGCCAGCAGGCTCGTCGCGAGCTCCTATAATTCACCCCTCCACTTT.

The rearrangement links TRBV11-2 to TRBJ2-1, with D unclear. V lost 1 base and J lost 8, with 15 bases in between. This CDR3 is 15 amino acids long. Germline V lookup: CDR1 SGHAT, CDR2 FQNNGV. The CDR3 bases are TGTGCCAGCAGCTTAGGCCCGGGTTCGCAGCATGAGCAGTTCTTC. Translated: CASSLGPGSQHEQFF.

This chain connects TRBV4-2 to TRBJ1-4, with TRBD1 matching over 7 bases. CDR3 length: 15 residues. Germline assignment: CDR1 LGHNA and CDR2 YNFKEQ. V was clipped by 4 bases and J by 5 bases; unmatched bases: 7. The CDR3 is CASSPRLQGNEKLFF. DNA for the CDR3: TGTGCCAGCAGCCCTCGACTACAGGGGAATGAAAAACTGTTTTTT.

The chain carries TRBV29-1 and TRBJ2-2, with 7 bases matching TRBD1. CDR3 length: 14 amino acids. With V trimmed by 4 bases and J by 6 bases, 8 bases remained unmatched. CDR1 is SQVTM and CDR2 is ANQGSEA in the germline V gene. The CDR3 protein is CSVGRDRVAGELFF. CDR3 nucleotides: TGCAGCGTTGGCCGAGACAGGGTGGCCGGGGAGCTGTTTTTT.

Only a few counts were recorded for this clone. The gene calls are TRBV19 and TRBJ1-1; D is undetermined. The germline V gene encodes CDR1 LNHDA and CDR2 SQIVND (reference sequence). The length of the CDR3 is 13 residues. Deletions cut 5 bases from V and 0 bases from J, with 7 bases between. CDR3 nucleotides: TGTGCCAGTAGTTACACAATGAACACTGAAGCTTTCTTT. It yields the protein CASSYTMNTEAFF.

The chain employs TRBV5-1 and TRBJ1-1, with 7 bases fitting TRBD1. Germline V gene data show CDR1 as SGHRS and CDR2 as YFSETQ. The length of the CDR3 is 14 residues. J lost 5 bases, V lost 0 bases, and 4 bases had no gene match. CDR3 coding DNA: TGCGCCAGCAGCTTGGAAGGGGGCAGGACTGAAGCTTTCTTT. Encoded protein: CASSLEGGRTEAFF.

This chain connects TRBV2 to TRBJ1-2, with 8 bases aligning to TRBD1. The junction had 5 bases not matched to a gene; V was cut back by 5 bases and J by 0 bases. The germline V gene has CDR1 SNHLY and CDR2 FYNNEI. The CDR3 contains 15 residues. The CDR3 coding sequence is TGTGCCAGCAGTCTAGACAGGGGCACTAACTATGGCTACACCTTC. Translating it yields CASSLDRGTNYGYTF.

The gene calls are TRBV29-1 and TRBJ1-4; 9 bases are shared with TRBD1. V lost 4 bases, J lost 6 bases, and 9 bases stayed unmatched. Germline-derived CDR1 and CDR2 are SQVTM and ANQGSEA. The CDR3 has 15 amino acids. CDR3 nucleotides: TGCAGCGTTGTTCTGATATGGGACAGGGATGAAAAACTGTTTTTT. Its protein is CSVVLIWDRDEKLFF.

This clone was counted a single time. The chain employs TRBV14 and TRBJ1-3; 8 nucleotides match TRBD1. This CDR3 has 15 amino acids. The trim removed 8 bases at V and 3 bases at J, leaving 9 bases unmatched. In germline, CDR1 is SGHDN, CDR2 FVKESK. The CDR3 sequence is CASQKQGAIGNTIYF. CDR3 DNA sequence: TGTGCCAGCCAGAAGCAGGGGGCGATTGGAAACACCATATATTTT. Complete variable domain (other parts from reference TRBV14 and TRBJ1-3): EAGVTQFPSHSVIEKGQTVTLRCDPISGHDNLYWYRRVMGKEIKFLLHFVKESKQDESGMPNNRFLAERTGGTYSTLKVQPAELEDSGVYFCASQKQGAIGNTIYFGEGSWLTVV.

This clone has more than one count but fewer than ten. V is TRBV15 and J is TRBJ1-2; possibly TRBD1 for D (5 bases). V gave up 0 bases and J gave up 3 bases, with 20 bases separating them. This CDR3 has 18 amino acids. Germline lookup yields CDR1 LNHNV and CDR2 YYDKDF (reference sequence). CDR3 bases: TGTGCCACCAGCAGAGATCCTACAATCTTTCCGGGGGACTATGGCTACACCTTC. Translation: CATSRDPTIFPGDYGYTF.

In this sample, this clone turned up a few times. CDR3 in amino acids: CASSPRGAIDVYGYTF. The CDR3 DNA is TGTGCCAGCAGCCCACGGGGGGCAATTGATGTCTATGGCTACACCTTC. The genes are TRBV7-9 and TRBJ1-2, with D possibly being TRBD1 (6 bases). The CDR3 sequence is 16 residues long. V lost 5 bases and J lost 4, with 20 bases in between. CDR1 SEHNR and CDR2 FQNEAQ come from the germline V gene (reference sequence).

This chain connects TRBV28 to TRBJ2-3; 7 bases align to TRBD2. V shed 6 bases and J 2 bases; nucleotides not matched to a gene: 11. The CDR3 is 16 residues long. Germline CDR1 reads MDHEN; CDR2 reads SYDVKM. The CDR3 nucleotides are TGTGCCAGCAGCCCCACCCTAGCGGTCAACACAGATACGCAGTATTTT. Amino acid sequence: CASSPTLAVNTDTQYF.

This sequence joins TRBV7-2 and TRBJ2-1, with 11 positions matching TRBD1. This CDR3 region has 14 residues. CDR1 and CDR2 (germline): SGHTA, FQGNSA. Trimming at V came to 3 bases and at J to 7 bases, leaving 2 bases not matched to a gene. The CDR3 coding sequence is TGTGCCAGCAGCTTGGGGGACAGGGGGAATGAGCAGTTCTTC. Its translation: CASSLGDRGNEQFF.

V gene TRBV28 combines with J gene TRBJ1-2; a weak D match, TRBD1 (6 bases). CDR1 and CDR2 from the germline V gene are MDHEN and SYDVKM. V was clipped by 6 bases and J by 0 bases, with 11 bases between them. The CDR3 has 14 residues. The CDR3 DNA is TGTGCCAGCAGGGCCGGGACATCTAACTATGGCTACACCTTC. Its protein is CASRAGTSNYGYTF.

The J gene is TRBJ2-3, the V gene TRBV28; TRBD1 is a possible D gene (6 bases). Germline loops: CDR1 MDHEN, CDR2 SYDVKM. CDR3 length equals 16 residues. V lost 6 bases to trimming and J lost 6 bases, with 22 bases between them. The CDR3 reads CASSPAWDTRTDTQYF. The CDR3, as DNA: TGTGCCAGCAGCCCCGCGTGGGACACCAGGACGGATACGCAGTATTTT.

The chain employs TRBV11-2 and TRBJ1-4; TRBD1 matches 8 bases. The CDR3 runs 15 residues. In germline, CDR1 is SGHAT, CDR2 FQNNGV. The V gene end was trimmed by 5 bases and the J gene end by 0 bases; junction bases not matched to a gene: 2. CDR3 sequence reads: CASSRTGTTNEKLFF. Written as DNA, the CDR3 is TGTGCCAGCAGCCGGACAGGGACAACTAATGAAAAACTGTTTTTT.

V is TRBV2 and J is TRBJ1-4, with D possibly TRBD1 on 6 matching bases. The V end lost 8 bases, the J end lost 6 bases, and 10 bases lay between the germline ends. The CDR3 consists of 12 residues. Germline V CDR1 and CDR2: SNHLY, FYNNEI. The CDR3 bases are TGTGCCAGCCGACAGGACGATGAAAAACTGTTTTTT. It encodes CASRQDDEKLFF.

This clone was found once. The rearrangement joins TRBV4-3 to TRBJ1-1, with TRBD1 identical over 7 bases. Unmatched junction bases numbered 1, after V lost 2 bases and J lost 1 base. Germline V lookup: CDR1 LGHNA, CDR2 YSLEER. The CDR3 extends over 14 amino acids. The CDR3 nucleotides read TGCGCCAGCAGCCAATGGACAGGGAACACTGAAGCTTTCTTT. Protein product: CASSQWTGNTEAFF.

This chain connects TRBV18 to TRBJ1-2, with D hard to call. The CDR3 runs 14 residues. Trimming stripped 1 base from V and 5 bases from J, with 11 bases between. Germline assignment: CDR1 KGHSH and CDR2 LQKENI. For the CDR3, the DNA is TGTGCCAGCTCACCACAGCCAGGCCGGTATGGCTACACCTTC. As protein: CASSPQPGRYGYTF.

This clone was seen only once. V is TRBV2 and J is TRBJ2-5, with D possibly being TRBD2 (6 bases). V was cut by 5 bases and J by 3 bases, with 13 bases left in between. The CDR3 is 14 amino acids. Germline V gene lookup returns CDR1 SNHLY and CDR2 FYNNEI. CDR3 sequence: CASSSDYLEETQYF. The CDR3 bases are TGTGCCAGCAGTTCGGACTACCTCGAAGAGACCCAGTACTTC.

V is TRBV30 and J is TRBJ1-5, with 8 bases aligning to TRBD1. With 4 bases clipped from V and 7 bases from J, the junction kept 6 bases outside the gene matches. CDR1 is GTSNPN, CDR2 SVGIG, per germline (reference sequence). This CDR3 contains 13 residues. In DNA, the CDR3 is TGTGCCTGGACTGGACAGGGAGGCCAGCCCCAGCATTTT. Encoded protein: CAWTGQGGQPQHF.

The rearrangement joins TRBV7-9 to TRBJ1-4; D unresolved. The CDR3 sequence is 13 residues long. Trimming took off 3 bases at V and 12 bases at J, with 14 bases between the two ends. Germline CDR1 is SEHNR and CDR2 is FQNEAQ (reference sequence). CDR3 protein: CASSFEGMGELFF. CDR3 DNA: TGTGCCAGCAGCTTCGAAGGGATGGGAGAACTGTTTTTT.

The rearrangement links TRBV7-2 to TRBJ1-5; 9 nucleotides match TRBD1. This CDR3 contains 17 residues. J lost 5 bases, V lost 1 base, and 9 bases had no gene match. From germline, CDR1 is SGHTA and CDR2 FQGNSA. CDR3 in amino acids: CASSLVNPTGGYQPQHF. CDR3 nucleotide sequence: TGTGCCAGCAGCTTAGTAAATCCGACAGGGGGGTATCAGCCCCAGCATTTT.

This chain uses TRBV11-2 with TRBJ1-1; 10 positions agree with TRBD1. Germline CDR1 is SGHAT and CDR2 is FQNNGV. V lost 3 bases and J lost 10; bases outside the gene matches: 2. The CDR3 extends over 12 amino acids. As DNA, the CDR3 is TGTGCCAGCAGCTTGACAGGGGGCGTAGCTTTCTTT. Encoded protein: CASSLTGGVAFF.

The V call is TRBV19, the J call TRBJ1-1; D call uncertain. Germline CDR1 is LNHDA and CDR2 is SQIVND (reference sequence). The V end was cut by 3 bases, the J end by 3 bases, with 8 bases between. This CDR3 has 13 residues. In DNA, the CDR3 is TGTGCCAGTAGTATCTCCCGTGACACTGAAGCTTTCTTT. Translated, it gives CASSISRDTEAFF.